Listed below are T cell receptor beta chains from one sample, sequenced in a study of T-cell reconstitution after alpha-beta-depleted transplantation in children. TCRdb re-derived calls from the PCR reads in MiXCR, one entry per CDR3 protein. The sample contains some 500,000 distinct CDR3 sequences, 18% of which appear only once. Specimen: PBMCs from the stem cell graft donor, collected from the stem cell graft. The receptors here all came from a human donor who donated a stem cell graft to a child with acute lymphoblastic leukemia. CDR3s include the opening cysteine and the closing phenylalanine or tryptophan. The D gene is left open where the match is weak. The size field is filled for only some rows; it gives once, few, many or a size class.

d_call: -; v_call: TRBV7-8; clone_size: few; j_call: TRBJ1-5; cdr3_length: 17; cdr3_nt: TGTGCCAGCAGCCCCCCCGGGGGGGGATATAGCAATCAGCCCCAGCATTTT; cdr3_aa: CASSPPGGGYSNQPQHF
d_call: -; v_call: TRBV2; clone_size: -; j_call: TRBJ2-3; cdr3_length: 14; cdr3_nt: TGTGCCAGCAGTGACCGGGAGTTCGAGAAGTGCGAGTATTTT; cdr3_aa: CASSDREFEKCEYF
d_call: TRBD2; v_call: TRBV11-1; clone_size: once; j_call: TRBJ2-7; cdr3_length: 18; cdr3_nt: TGTGCCAGCAGCTTATACTCCCTTAAGAGCGGGAGATCCCCCGAGCAGTACTTC; cdr3_aa: CASSLYSLKSGRSPEQYF
d_call: TRBD2; v_call: TRBV7-9; clone_size: -; j_call: TRBJ2-5; cdr3_length: 16; cdr3_nt: TGTGCCAGCAGCCCGTTTAGCGGGAGGGCCCGAGAGACCCAGTACTTC; cdr3_aa: CASSPFSGRARETQYF
d_call: -; v_call: TRBV6-1; clone_size: -; j_call: TRBJ1-5; cdr3_length: 19; cdr3_nt: TGTGCCAGCATACAACAGGGCGGGGCGGATAACTATAGCAATCAGCCCCAGCATTTT; cdr3_aa: CASIQQGGADNYSNQPQHF
d_call: TRBD2; v_call: TRBV7-9; clone_size: -; j_call: TRBJ2-1; cdr3_length: 16; cdr3_nt: TGTGCCAGCAGCTTAGCTGGCGCTAGCGGGAGGGGTGAGCAGTTCTTC; cdr3_aa: CASSLAGASGRGEQFF
d_call: TRBD2; v_call: TRBV5-1; clone_size: -; j_call: TRBJ2-2; cdr3_length: 15; cdr3_nt: TGCGCCAGCAGCTCGGCGGGAGGTAACCCCGGGGAGCTGTTTTTT; cdr3_aa: CASSSAGGNPGELFF
d_call: -; v_call: TRBV5-1; clone_size: -; j_call: TRBJ2-2; cdr3_length: 12; cdr3_nt: TGCGCCAGCAGCTTGGCCGGTTGGGAGCTGTTTTTT; cdr3_aa: CASSLAGWELFF
d_call: -; v_call: TRBV18; clone_size: -; j_call: TRBJ2-3; cdr3_length: 12; cdr3_nt: TGTGCCAGCTCACCAAATGGAGATACGCAGTATTTT; cdr3_aa: CASSPNGDTQYF
d_call: TRBD1; v_call: TRBV7-9; clone_size: few; j_call: TRBJ2-1; cdr3_length: 17; cdr3_nt: TGTGCCAGCAGCTTAGGACCGGACAGGGTGATAGGCAATGAGCAGTTCTTC; cdr3_aa: CASSLGPDRVIGNEQFF
d_call: TRBD2; v_call: TRBV7-9; clone_size: few; j_call: TRBJ2-3; cdr3_length: 14; cdr3_nt: TGTGCCAGCAGCCCAATAACTAGCGCAGATACGCAGTATTTT; cdr3_aa: CASSPITSADTQYF
d_call: -; v_call: TRBV19; clone_size: -; j_call: TRBJ2-1; cdr3_length: 13; cdr3_nt: TGTGCCAGTAGTCTCAGTAGCGTCAATGAGCAGTTCTTC; cdr3_aa: CASSLSSVNEQFF
d_call: -; v_call: TRBV9; clone_size: -; j_call: TRBJ2-7; cdr3_length: 16; cdr3_nt: TGTGCCAGCAGCCCTCGGCGGGGGCCACGGTTTTACGAGCAGTACTTC; cdr3_aa: CASSPRRGPRFYEQYF
d_call: -; v_call: TRBV7-8; clone_size: -; j_call: TRBJ2-7; cdr3_length: 13; cdr3_nt: TGTGCCAGCAGCTTAGCGATCGCCTACGAGCAGTACTTC; cdr3_aa: CASSLAIAYEQYF
d_call: TRBD2; v_call: TRBV5-1; clone_size: -; j_call: TRBJ2-3; cdr3_length: 16; cdr3_nt: TGCGCCAGCAGCTTCGCTAGCGGGATATTGAGAGATACGCAGTATTTT; cdr3_aa: CASSFASGILRDTQYF
d_call: -; v_call: TRBV6-2/TRBV6-3; clone_size: few; j_call: TRBJ2-6; cdr3_length: 17; cdr3_nt: TGTGCCAGCAGTCCCCCTGAACTGCGGCCTGGGGCCAACGTCCTGACTTTC; cdr3_aa: CASSPPELRPGANVLTF
d_call: -; v_call: TRBV15; clone_size: few; j_call: TRBJ2-1; cdr3_length: 17; cdr3_nt: TGTGCCACCAGCAGCTCCAGGTCCCGCGGCCCTGACAATGAGCAGTTCTTC; cdr3_aa: CATSSSRSRGPDNEQFF
d_call: TRBD2; v_call: TRBV7-9; clone_size: -; j_call: TRBJ2-1; cdr3_length: 16; cdr3_nt: TGTGCCAGCAGGCCGGGACTAGCGGAAATCTACAATGAGCAGTTCTTC; cdr3_aa: CASRPGLAEIYNEQFF
d_call: -; v_call: TRBV9; clone_size: -; j_call: TRBJ2-1; cdr3_length: 16; cdr3_nt: TGTGCCAGCAGCGTAGAGGGTGGAGGACCCCGCAATGAGCAGTTCTTC; cdr3_aa: CASSVEGGGPRNEQFF
d_call: TRBD2; v_call: TRBV20-1; clone_size: many; j_call: TRBJ2-3; cdr3_length: 15; cdr3_nt: TGCAGTGCGGGGCTGGCGGGAGGGCCGACAGATACGCAGTATTTT; cdr3_aa: CSAGLAGGPTDTQYF
d_call: TRBD1; v_call: TRBV7-8; clone_size: -; j_call: TRBJ1-5; cdr3_length: 16; cdr3_nt: TGTGCCAGCAGCCCCTGGGACAGTTATAGCAATCAGCCCCAGCATTTT; cdr3_aa: CASSPWDSYSNQPQHF
d_call: -; v_call: TRBV12-5; clone_size: -; j_call: TRBJ1-2; cdr3_length: 17; cdr3_nt: TGTGCTAGTGGTTTGGTAGGGCCCTCAATCTCCCTATCGGGCTACACCTTC; cdr3_aa: CASGLVGPSISLSGYTF
d_call: -; v_call: TRBV29-1; clone_size: -; j_call: TRBJ2-1; cdr3_length: 11; cdr3_nt: TGCAGCGTTTCCGGGAGCAATGAGCAGTTCTTC; cdr3_aa: CSVSGSNEQFF
d_call: -; v_call: TRBV12-3/TRBV12-4; clone_size: few; j_call: TRBJ1-5; cdr3_length: 15; cdr3_nt: TGTGCCAGCAGTTTTTCTGCAGGGAGGAATCAGCCCCAGCATTTT; cdr3_aa: CASSFSAGRNQPQHF
d_call: TRBD1; v_call: TRBV11-2; clone_size: few; j_call: TRBJ2-3; cdr3_length: 14; cdr3_nt: TGTGCCAGCAGCTTAGCACAGGGGGTGGATACGCAGTATTTT; cdr3_aa: CASSLAQGVDTQYF
d_call: TRBD1; v_call: TRBV20-1; clone_size: few; j_call: TRBJ1-2; cdr3_length: 13; cdr3_nt: TGCAGTGCTAGAGGACAGGGCCCCTATGGCTACACCTTC; cdr3_aa: CSARGQGPYGYTF
d_call: -; v_call: TRBV9; clone_size: -; j_call: TRBJ1-5; cdr3_length: 14; cdr3_nt: TGTGCCAGCAGCGTAGGGGCAGCTTACCAGCCCCAGCATTTT; cdr3_aa: CASSVGAAYQPQHF
d_call: TRBD1; v_call: TRBV2; clone_size: few; j_call: TRBJ1-1; cdr3_length: 14; cdr3_nt: TGTGCCAGCCAAATCAAGGGGGCAGGCACTGAAGCTTTCTTT; cdr3_aa: CASQIKGAGTEAFF
d_call: TRBD2; v_call: TRBV5-1; clone_size: -; j_call: TRBJ2-1; cdr3_length: 13; cdr3_nt: TGCGCCAGCAGCCCGGGGGGGGTGAGGGAGCAGTTCTTC; cdr3_aa: CASSPGGVREQFF
d_call: -; v_call: TRBV20-1; clone_size: few; j_call: TRBJ1-6; cdr3_length: 14; cdr3_nt: TGCAGTGCTAGAGTAGGCGGGAGCAATTCACCCCTCCACTTT; cdr3_aa: CSARVGGSNSPLHF
d_call: TRBD1; v_call: TRBV12-3/TRBV12-4; clone_size: few; j_call: TRBJ2-7; cdr3_length: 12; cdr3_nt: TGTGCCAGCAGTTTATTCCAGTCGGACAGGACCTTC; cdr3_aa: CASSLFQSDRTF
d_call: -; v_call: TRBV20-1; clone_size: few; j_call: TRBJ2-7; cdr3_length: 14; cdr3_nt: TGCAGTGCTAGAGTCGGGACTTACTCCTACGAGCAGTACTTC; cdr3_aa: CSARVGTYSYEQYF
d_call: TRBD2; v_call: TRBV7-3; clone_size: -; j_call: TRBJ2-2; cdr3_length: 16; cdr3_nt: TGTGCCAGCAGCTTTCTAGCGGGAGATGACACCGGGGAGCTGTTTTTT; cdr3_aa: CASSFLAGDDTGELFF
d_call: TRBD1; v_call: TRBV20-1; clone_size: -; j_call: TRBJ1-5; cdr3_length: 12; cdr3_nt: TGCAGTGCTTCAGGGGGCGGGCAGCCCCAGCATTTT; cdr3_aa: CSASGGGQPQHF
d_call: TRBD2; v_call: TRBV30; clone_size: few; j_call: TRBJ2-1; cdr3_length: 16; cdr3_nt: TGTGCCTGGAGTGGAGTCAGCCTAGCGGGAACCAATGAGCAGTTCTTC; cdr3_aa: CAWSGVSLAGTNEQFF
d_call: -; v_call: TRBV15; clone_size: few; j_call: TRBJ1-2; cdr3_length: 13; cdr3_nt: TGTGCCACCAGCAGAGGTGCGGGGAGTAACTACACCTTC; cdr3_aa: CATSRGAGSNYTF
d_call: -; v_call: TRBV24-1; clone_size: -; j_call: TRBJ2-2; cdr3_length: 16; cdr3_nt: TGTGCCACCAGTGCTGAGGGATCGTCGAACACCGGGGAGCTGTTTTTT; cdr3_aa: CATSAEGSSNTGELFF
d_call: TRBD1; v_call: TRBV5-1; clone_size: -; j_call: TRBJ2-7; cdr3_length: 15; cdr3_nt: TGCGCCAGCAGGCGCCGGGACAGGGGCAACTACGAGCAGTACTTC; cdr3_aa: CASRRRDRGNYEQYF
d_call: -; v_call: TRBV5-1; clone_size: few; j_call: TRBJ1-6; cdr3_length: 17; cdr3_nt: TGCGCCAGCAGCTACTCACTGGGGACGGCTAATAATTCACCCCTCCACTTT; cdr3_aa: CASSYSLGTANNSPLHF
d_call: TRBD2; v_call: TRBV3-1; clone_size: -; j_call: TRBJ2-1; cdr3_length: 16; cdr3_nt: TGTGCCAGCAGCCGGGCAAAGCGGGAGCGCTACAATGAGCAGTTCTTC; cdr3_aa: CASSRAKRERYNEQFF
d_call: -; v_call: TRBV4-1; clone_size: few; j_call: TRBJ2-1; cdr3_length: 15; cdr3_nt: TGCGCCAGCAGCCAAGTTATGGACAACTACAATGAGCAGTTCTTC; cdr3_aa: CASSQVMDNYNEQFF
d_call: TRBD1; v_call: TRBV24-1; clone_size: -; j_call: TRBJ2-7; cdr3_length: 14; cdr3_nt: TGTGCCACCAGTGGGACAGGAAGCTCCTACGAGCAGTACTTC; cdr3_aa: CATSGTGSSYEQYF
d_call: -; v_call: TRBV20-1; clone_size: -; j_call: TRBJ2-7; cdr3_length: 16; cdr3_nt: TGCAGTGCTCCCCCCGGGGGCTACTCGGCCTTCTACGAGCAGTACTTC; cdr3_aa: CSAPPGGYSAFYEQYF
d_call: -; v_call: TRBV28; clone_size: -; j_call: TRBJ2-7; cdr3_length: 15; cdr3_nt: TGTGCCAGCAGTTTTAGGGACGGTCTCCTCTACGAGCAGTACTTC; cdr3_aa: CASSFRDGLLYEQYF
d_call: -; v_call: TRBV27; clone_size: few; j_call: TRBJ2-7; cdr3_length: 14; cdr3_nt: TGTGCCAGCGGACTCTGGACTACCCCCTACGAGCAGTACTTC; cdr3_aa: CASGLWTTPYEQYF
d_call: -; v_call: TRBV7-3; clone_size: -; j_call: TRBJ2-1; cdr3_length: 13; cdr3_nt: TGTGCCAGCAGCCCAGACAGTCACAATGAGCAGTTCTTC; cdr3_aa: CASSPDSHNEQFF
d_call: TRBD1; v_call: TRBV7-9; clone_size: few; j_call: TRBJ2-5; cdr3_length: 17; cdr3_nt: TGTGCCAGCAGCTCCAGCGGACAGGGGCTCTACCAAGAGACCCAGTACTTC; cdr3_aa: CASSSSGQGLYQETQYF
d_call: -; v_call: TRBV7-9; clone_size: -; j_call: TRBJ2-1; cdr3_length: 14; cdr3_nt: TGTGCCAGCCCCCGACCGGACAGCCACAATGAGCAGTTCTTC; cdr3_aa: CASPRPDSHNEQFF
d_call: TRBD2; v_call: TRBV4-1; clone_size: -; j_call: TRBJ2-3; cdr3_length: 17; cdr3_nt: TGCGCCAGCAGCCAAGAAACACTAGCGGACAGCACAGAAACGCAGTATTTT; cdr3_aa: CASSQETLADSTETQYF
d_call: TRBD2; v_call: TRBV5-6; clone_size: many; j_call: TRBJ2-3; cdr3_length: 16; cdr3_nt: TGTGCCACCGAAAGCCGACTAGCGGGAGGGACAGATACGCAGTATTTT; cdr3_aa: CATESRLAGGTDTQYF
d_call: TRBD1; v_call: TRBV5-1; clone_size: -; j_call: TRBJ1-1; cdr3_length: 14; cdr3_nt: TGCGCCAGCAGCTTAACCAGGGGGAACACTGTAGCTTTCTTT; cdr3_aa: CASSLTRGNTVAFF
d_call: TRBD1; v_call: TRBV4-1; clone_size: -; j_call: TRBJ1-6; cdr3_length: 16; cdr3_nt: TGCGCCAGCAGCCAAGATCGGGACAGCCTCGTTCGGCCCCTCCACTTT; cdr3_aa: CASSQDRDSLVRPLHF
d_call: -; v_call: TRBV9; clone_size: few; j_call: TRBJ2-5; cdr3_length: 13; cdr3_nt: TGTGCCAGCAGCGTAATGTCCCGAGAGACCCAGTACTTC; cdr3_aa: CASSVMSRETQYF
d_call: -; v_call: TRBV2; clone_size: few; j_call: TRBJ1-5; cdr3_length: 15; cdr3_nt: TGTGCCAGCAGTGATAGAGAATATAGCAATCAGCCCCAGCATTTT; cdr3_aa: CASSDREYSNQPQHF
d_call: TRBD2; v_call: TRBV12-3/TRBV12-4; clone_size: few; j_call: TRBJ2-7; cdr3_length: 12; cdr3_nt: TGTGCCAGCACTCGCATGGGGGGGGAGCAGTACTTC; cdr3_aa: CASTRMGGEQYF